The table lists the clone carrying this TCR beta chain with a count of one. The assay was immunoSEQ multiplex PCR, and TCRdb's table has in-frame clones only and misses some. The sample yields tens of thousands of clones, about 85% seen once. Germline assignment: CDR1 KGHSH and CDR2 LQKENI. Trimming left V 7 bases short and J 1 base short, with 13 bases between. CDR3 length: 15 amino acids. The sample originates from a study of blood T cell repertoires in COVID-19. The rearrangement links TRBV18 to TRBJ2-2; possible D gene TRBD1, 5 bases. The source material was peripheral blood. The TCR was taken from a human donor in a cohort sampled during active COVID-19. CDR3 sequence (DNA): TGTGCCAGCTTCGCCCCCGACAGGAACACCGGGGAGCTGTTTTTT. Its translation: CASFAPDRNTGELFF.